This T cell receptor (beta chain) was obtained from a study of OX40 agonist ivuxolimab in advanced cancers. Across the whole study: As their treatment, patients were administered ivuxolimab, an agonistic anti-OX40 (CD134) antibody. Patients in the trial were receiving intravenous ivuxolimab every 2 weeks, at doses of 0.01 to 10 mg/kg. Overall study findings and caveats: Some patients who did not respond also had low normalized T-cell clonal expansion.

Germline V gene sequence: CDR1 SGHRS, CDR2 YFSETQ. V was clipped by 5 bases and J by 3 bases, with 16 bases between them. The CDR3 extends over 15 amino acids. Note on this clone: Antigen unknown.

Sequencing used immunoSEQ multiplex PCR; TCRdb keeps in-frame clones, though not all of them. The table shows some 100,000 clones, with about nine tenths occurring only once. This TCR came from an adult with an advanced solid tumor such as melanoma, head and neck, liver or kidney cancer. Sequencing used CD4+ or CD8+ T cells sorted from blood, obtained in a trial of the OX40 agonist ivuxolimab. V gene TRBV5-1 combines with J gene TRBJ2-3, with no clear D. The CDR3 coding sequence is TGCGCCAGCAGTCGGATCCCCCTCTTAACAGATACGCAGTATTTT. This codes for CASSRIPLLTDTQYF. The full variable domain, in which reference TRBV5-1 and TRBJ2-3 provide the parts outside the CDR3, is KAGVTQTPRYLIKTRGQQVTLSCSPISGHRSVSWYQQTPGQGLQFLFEYFSETQRNKGNFPGRFSGRQFSNSRSEMNVSTLELGDSALYLCASSRIPLLTDTQYFGPGTRLTVL.